The 27 T cell receptor beta chains listed next were all sequenced from one sample in a study of Graves' ophthalmopathy and Graves' hyperthyroidism. Amplification of the TCR beta CDR3 regions used RNA transcripts (as template). HTBI primers primed a first-round RT-PCR, and a second-round multiplex PCR followed. TCRdb reanalysed the multiplex PCR reads using MiXCR and keeps one entry per CDR3 protein. The data contain hundreds of thousands of distinct CDR3 sequences, over 20% of them seen just once; the ten biggest clones take up 2.5% to 3.5%. The sample taken for sequencing was peripheral blood. The receptors were sampled from a woman between 18 and 30 years old with stable Graves' hyperthyroidism.

This clonotype came up many times. The V call is TRBV9, the J call TRBJ1-2, with 8 bases lining up with TRBD1. CDR1 is SGDLS, CDR2 YYNGEE, per germline. The J segment lost 4 bases and the V segment lost 3 bases, leaving 5 bases of the junction unmatched. The CDR3 totals 14 residues. The CDR3 nucleotides are TGTGCCAGCAGCGCAGGGGGCGCCGTCTATGGCTACACCTTC. Encoded protein: CASSAGGAVYGYTF.

Ten or more counts support this clonotype. V is TRBV20-1 and J is TRBJ2-7, with 9 positions matching TRBD2. V was pared by 3 bases and J by 0 bases, with 12 bases of the junction left unmatched. This CDR3 has 17 residues. CDR1 DFQATT and CDR2 SNEGSKA come from the germline V gene (reference sequence). Here the CDR3 reads CSARTLFSGRFSYEQYF. Here the CDR3 DNA reads TGCAGTGCTAGGACCCTGTTTAGCGGGAGATTCTCCTACGAGCAGTACTTC.

This clonotype has ten or more counts. This chain links TRBV12-3 or TRBV12-4 with TRBJ1-1; no firm D call. V gave up 1 base and J gave up 4 bases, with 7 bases separating them. The CDR3 has 13 residues. DNA of the CDR3: TGTGCCAGCAGTTTAGGCCCTACCACTGAAGCTTTCTTT. Translation gives CASSLGPTTEAFF.

This clonotype has a count of ten or more. The rearrangement uses TRBV10-3 and TRBJ2-7; a weak D match, TRBD2 (6 bases). Germline V gene sequence: CDR1 ENHRY, CDR2 SYGVKD. The CDR3 length is 14 residues. V was trimmed by 10 bases and J by 2 bases, leaving 18 bases between them. The CDR3 coding sequence is TGTGCCACCCAACTAAACCCGGGGGCCTACGAGCAGTACTTC. It translates to CATQLNPGAYEQYF.

This clonotype was detected once. This chain uses TRBV24-1 with TRBJ1-5, with D perhaps matching TRBD1 (5 bases). Trimming shortened V by 4 bases and J by 4 bases, and 13 bases separated the two germline ends. This CDR3 has 15 amino acids. Germline lookup yields CDR1 KGHDR and CDR2 SFDVKD. The CDR3 nucleotides read TGTGCCACCAGTGACTCGGACAAATCAAATCAGCCCCAGCATTTT. Translated: CATSDSDKSNQPQHF.

This clonotype was observed at least ten times. V and J are TRBV4-3 and TRBJ2-5; 9 nucleotides align to TRBD2. The CDR3 sequence is 18 residues long. The V gene end was trimmed by 0 bases and the J gene end by 5 bases; junction bases not matched to a gene: 13. The germline gives CDR1 LGHNA, CDR2 YSLEER. CDR3 sequence reads: CASSQDVREGLTRETQYF. The CDR3 nucleotides read TGCGCCAGCAGCCAAGATGTGCGGGAGGGGCTAACTAGGGAGACCCAGTACTTC.

Note on this clonotype: Sequence at one end of the junction differs from germline and may be a read error. The V and J genes are TRBV7-9 and TRBJ2-7, with 7 nucleotides matching TRBD2. The germline V gene encodes CDR1 SEHNR and CDR2 FQNEAQ (reference sequence). CDR3 length: 11 amino acids. The CDR3 DNA is TGTGCCAGCAGCCGGGCGGGGGAGCAGTGCTTC. It translates to CASSRAGEQCF.

Ten or more counts support this clonotype. The genes are TRBV6-1 and TRBJ1-1; the D is unclear. Trimming left V 8 bases short and J 1 base short, with 17 bases between. In germline, CDR1 is MNHNS, CDR2 SASEGT. The CDR3 is 15 residues long. In nucleotides, the CDR3 is TGTGCCAGCGCGCTTACCCCCTCCAGGAACACTGAAGCTTTCTTT. Its protein is CASALTPSRNTEAFF.

This clonotype was observed at least ten times. The chain is built from TRBV19 and TRBJ2-7; the D call may be TRBD1 or TRBD2 (5 bases each). CDR3 length: 11 residues. In germline, CDR1 is LNHDA, CDR2 SQIVND (reference sequence). V was clipped by 6 bases and J by 6 bases, with 9 bases between them. The CDR3 sequence is CASRGEREQYF. For the CDR3, the DNA is TGTGCCAGTAGGGGGGAGCGCGAGCAGTACTTC.

This clonotype occurred many times. V is TRBV28 and J is TRBJ1-6, with a possible D match to TRBD1 (6 bases). The V and J ends lost 1 base and 5 bases respectively, with 9 bases between them. In germline, CDR1 is MDHEN, CDR2 SYDVKM. CDR3 length equals 15 residues. The CDR3 loop is CASSLSQGNNSPLHF. The CDR3 DNA reads as TGTGCCAGCAGTTTATCGCAGGGGAATAATTCACCCCTCCACTTT.

V gene TRBV9 combines with J gene TRBJ2-5; D is undetermined. In germline, CDR1 is SGDLS, CDR2 YYNGEE. The V end lost 5 bases, the J end lost 5 bases, and 10 bases lay between the germline ends. The CDR3 consists of 12 residues. CDR3 DNA: TGTGCCAGCAGAGATTCCCGGGAGACCCAGTACTTC. The encoded protein is CASRDSRETQYF.

This sequence joins TRBV5-1 and TRBJ2-2; no definite D call. V lost 5 bases, J lost 7 bases, and 9 bases lay in between. Germline lookup yields CDR1 SGHRS and CDR2 YFSETQ. The CDR3 consists of 12 residues. The chain's CDR3 is CASRPKVGELFF. CDR3 nucleotides: TGCGCCAGCAGACCCAAGGTCGGGGAGCTGTTTTTT.

The chain combines TRBV6-2 or TRBV6-3 with TRBJ2-7, with D tentatively TRBD1 (6 bases). The V and J ends lost 0 bases and 2 bases respectively, with 20 bases between them. Germline loops: CDR1 MNHEY, CDR2 SVGEGT. The CDR3 consists of 18 residues. The chain's CDR3 is CASSYSNPGDYFTYEQYF. CDR3 coding DNA: TGTGCCAGCAGTTACTCAAATCCAGGGGATTACTTTACCTACGAGCAGTACTTC.

This clonotype was seen more than once but under ten times. This chain uses TRBV28 with TRBJ2-5; 9 bases agree with TRBD2. V trimming: 1 base; J trimming: 5 bases; junction bases outside the gene matches: 8. The germline CDR1 and CDR2 sequences are MDHEN and SYDVKM. This CDR3 is 16 amino acids long. The CDR3 is CASSLSLAGVGETQYF. The CDR3 DNA is TGTGCCAGCAGTTTATCCTTAGCGGGAGTTGGGGAGACCCAGTACTTC.

This sequence joins TRBV20-1 and TRBJ2-5; 9 positions agree with TRBD1. Germline loops: CDR1 DFQATT, CDR2 SNEGSKA (reference sequence). The length of the CDR3 is 17 residues. V trimming: 0 bases; J trimming: 5 bases; junction bases outside the gene matches: 13. The CDR3 DNA reads TGCAGTGCTAGAGAAACGATATGGGACAGGGAGGGGGAGACCCAGTACTTC. This encodes CSARETIWDREGETQYF.

This sequence joins TRBV12-3 or TRBV12-4 and TRBJ2-5; 12 bases line up with TRBD2. This CDR3 spans 14 amino acids. The trim removed 6 bases at V and 5 bases at J, leaving 4 bases unmatched. The CDR3 nucleotides are TGTGCCAGCAGGACTAGCGGGAGCGCCGAGACCCAGTACTTC. It translates to CASRTSGSAETQYF.

This clonotype was seen repeatedly, ten times or more. The gene calls are TRBV11-2 and TRBJ2-7, with D maybe TRBD1 (5 bases). The length of the CDR3 is 15 residues. V shed 5 bases and J shed 0 bases, with 14 bases lying between them. The germline V gene has CDR1 SGHAT and CDR2 FQNNGV. The CDR3 DNA reads TGTGCCAGCAGCACTCAGGCAGGGTCCTCCTACGAGCAGTACTTC. The encoded protein is CASSTQAGSSYEQYF. The entire variable domain, with the rest obtained from reference TRBV11-2 and TRBJ2-7, is as follows: EAGVAQSPRYKIIEKRQSVAFWCNPISGHATLYWYQQILGQGPKLLIQFQNNGVVDDSQLPKDRFSAERLKGVDSTLKIQPAKLEDSAVYLCASSTQAGSSYEQYFGPGTRLTVT.

In this sample, this clonotype turned up many times. The gene calls are TRBV19 and TRBJ2-6; D not certain. The CDR3 runs to 15 residues. Trimming took 5 bases from V and 4 from J, leaving 12 bases between them. Germline V gene sequence: CDR1 LNHDA, CDR2 SQIVND (reference sequence). The CDR3 DNA reads as TGTGCCAGTAGTGAAGGATCTTCCGGGGCCAACGTCCTGACTTTC. Amino acids: CASSEGSSGANVLTF.

V is TRBV24-1 and J is TRBJ1-5, with no clear D. With 10 bases removed from V and 0 bases from J, the gap between germline ends came to 12 bases. The CDR3 has 14 amino acids. Per germline, CDR1 KGHDR and CDR2 SFDVKD. The CDR3, as DNA: TGTGCCACGTCCAAAGATTATAGCAATCAGCCCCAGCATTTT. Translation gives CATSKDYSNQPQHF.

In this sample, this clonotype turned up a few times. This sequence joins TRBV12-3 or TRBV12-4 and TRBJ2-2, with 9 bases fitting TRBD1. With 8 bases clipped from V and 6 bases from J, the junction kept 7 bases outside the gene matches. The CDR3 is 14 amino acids. The CDR3 DNA is TGTGCCAGCTCTCGGGACAGGGACGCCGGGGAGCTGTTTTTT. Its protein product is CASSRDRDAGELFF.

This clonotype appeared many times. The rearrangement joins TRBV28 to TRBJ2-7; 9 nucleotides line up with TRBD1. The CDR3 is 17 residues long. V was pared by 4 bases and J by 6 bases, with 16 bases of the junction left unmatched. Germline values: CDR1 MDHEN, CDR2 SYDVKM. The CDR3 DNA sequence: TGTGCCAGCAGTTCGTCCCGGGACAGGGCCCTAGGGCTCGAGCAGTACTTC. It translates to CASSSSRDRALGLEQYF.

There are many counts of this clonotype. The chain has TRBV2 and TRBJ1-6; no clear D gene. Germline V gene lookup returns CDR1 SNHLY and CDR2 FYNNEI. The CDR3 is 13 amino acids. The ends were cut back, 4 bases at V and 10 bases at J, with 11 bases in the middle. CDR3 sequence reads: CASSGEGGSPLHF. The CDR3 nucleotides are TGTGCCAGCAGTGGGGAAGGTGGGTCACCCCTCCACTTT.

At least ten counts were recorded for this clonotype. The chain has TRBV7-9 and TRBJ2-5, with TRBD1 matching 11 bases. CDR3 length: 15 amino acids. Germline V gene sequence: CDR1 SEHNR, CDR2 FQNEAQ (reference sequence). The V and J ends lost 6 bases and 4 bases, in that order; junction bases with no gene match: 7. The CDR3 DNA reads TGTGCCAGCAGGACCGGGACAGGGGGTAGAGAGACCCAGTACTTC. Translating it yields CASRTGTGGRETQYF. Full variable domain (outside the CDR3, taken from reference TRBV7-9 and TRBJ2-5): DTGVSQNPRHKITKRGQNVTFRCDPISEHNRLYWYRQTLGQGPEFLTYFQNEAQLEKSRLLSDRFSAERPKGSFSTLEIQRTEQGDSAMYLCASRTGTGGRETQYFGPGTRLLVL.

The chain is built from TRBV2 and TRBJ1-5; D is unresolved. V lost 2 bases and J 11 bases, leaving 31 bases between the germline ends. The germline CDR1 and CDR2 sequences are SNHLY and FYNNEI. This CDR3 spans 19 amino acids. The CDR3 nucleotides are TGTGCCAGCAGTGAACCGGTGGCTTCCAACCCCCTGGGCGATGGGGCCCAGCATTTT. Protein: CASSEPVASNPLGDGAQHF.

This clonotype was observed at least ten times. The CDR3 DNA reads as TGTGCCAGCAGTCTCGACAGGGGGTTTGGGGAGCTGTTTTTT. Translated: CASSLDRGFGELFF. The chain recombines TRBV6-5 with TRBJ2-2, with 9 bases that match TRBD1. V was pared by 5 bases and J by 8 bases, with 6 bases of the junction left unmatched. The CDR3 spans 14 residues. Germline CDR1 and CDR2: MNHEY and SVGAGI.

A note on this clonotype: A much larger clone differs by one base, so this may be a read error. CDR3 DNA sequence: TGTGCCAGCAGTTACTCGAACACAGCCTACGAGCAGTACTTC. This codes for CASSYSNTAYEQYF. This chain connects TRBV6-5 to TRBJ2-7, with D unresolved. Germline-derived CDR1 and CDR2 are MNHEY and SVGAGI. The CDR3 is 14 amino acids. Trimming left V 0 bases short and J 2 bases short, with 8 bases between.

The table lists this clonotype with a count of one. This chain joins TRBV12-3 or TRBV12-4 and TRBJ1-2; D possibly corresponds to TRBD1 (5 bases). The V and J ends lost 4 bases and 4 bases respectively, with 13 bases between them. The CDR3 is made up of 14 amino acids. The CDR3 region has the DNA TGTGCCAGCAGTTCATTAACCGGGACCTATGGCTACACCTTC. It codes for CASSSLTGTYGYTF.